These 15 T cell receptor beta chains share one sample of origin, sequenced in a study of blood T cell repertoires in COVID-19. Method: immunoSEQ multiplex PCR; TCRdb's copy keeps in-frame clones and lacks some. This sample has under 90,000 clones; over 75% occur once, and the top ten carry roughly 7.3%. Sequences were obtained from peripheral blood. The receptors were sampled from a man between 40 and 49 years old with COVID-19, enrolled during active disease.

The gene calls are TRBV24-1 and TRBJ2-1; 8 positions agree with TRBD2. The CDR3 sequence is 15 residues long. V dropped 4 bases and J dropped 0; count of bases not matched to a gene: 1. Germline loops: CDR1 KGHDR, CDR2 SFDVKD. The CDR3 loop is CATSESGGSYNEQFF. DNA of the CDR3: TGTGCCACCAGTGAAAGCGGGGGCTCCTACAATGAGCAGTTCTTC.

CDR3 residues: CSASGTYEQYF. CDR3 sequence (DNA): TGCAGTGCAAGTGGGACATACGAGCAGTACTTC. The rearrangement joins TRBV20-1 to TRBJ2-7; tentative D call: TRBD1 (6 bases). Germline assignment: CDR1 DFQATT and CDR2 SNEGSKA (reference sequence). The CDR3 contains 11 residues. Between the trimmed V and J ends, which lost 6 bases and 4 bases, there was a span of 10 bases.

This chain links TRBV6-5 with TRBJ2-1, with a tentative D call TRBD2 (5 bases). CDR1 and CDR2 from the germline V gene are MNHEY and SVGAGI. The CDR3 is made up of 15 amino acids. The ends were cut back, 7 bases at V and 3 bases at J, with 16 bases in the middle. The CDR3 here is CASTRHGNLYNEQFF. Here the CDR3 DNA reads TGTGCCAGCACTCGACACGGGAACCTCTACAATGAGCAGTTCTTC.

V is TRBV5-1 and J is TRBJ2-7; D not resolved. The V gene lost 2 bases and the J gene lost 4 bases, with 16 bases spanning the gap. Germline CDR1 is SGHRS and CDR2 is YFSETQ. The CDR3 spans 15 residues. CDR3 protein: CASSFQPGQTYEQYF. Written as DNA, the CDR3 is TGCGCCAGCAGCTTTCAGCCAGGTCAGACGTACGAGCAGTACTTC.

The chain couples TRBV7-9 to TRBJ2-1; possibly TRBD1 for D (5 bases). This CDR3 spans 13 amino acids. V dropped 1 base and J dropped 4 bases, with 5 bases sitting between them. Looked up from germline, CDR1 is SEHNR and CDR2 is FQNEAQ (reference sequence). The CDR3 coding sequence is TGTGCCAGCAGCTTAGGACAGTACAATGAGCAGTTCTTC. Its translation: CASSLGQYNEQFF.

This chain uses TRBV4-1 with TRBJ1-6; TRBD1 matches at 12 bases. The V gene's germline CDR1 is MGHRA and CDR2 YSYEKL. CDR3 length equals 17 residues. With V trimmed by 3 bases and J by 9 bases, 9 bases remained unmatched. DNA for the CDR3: TGCGCCAGCAGCCACGTCGCCGGGACAGGGGGCTTTTCACCCCTCCACTTT. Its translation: CASSHVAGTGGFSPLHF.

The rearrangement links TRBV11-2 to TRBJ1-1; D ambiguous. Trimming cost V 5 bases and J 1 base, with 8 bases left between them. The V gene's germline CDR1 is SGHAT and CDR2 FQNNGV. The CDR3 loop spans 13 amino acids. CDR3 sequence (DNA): TGTGCCAGCAGCCTCTGGAGGAACACTGAAGCTTTCTTT. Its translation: CASSLWRNTEAFF.

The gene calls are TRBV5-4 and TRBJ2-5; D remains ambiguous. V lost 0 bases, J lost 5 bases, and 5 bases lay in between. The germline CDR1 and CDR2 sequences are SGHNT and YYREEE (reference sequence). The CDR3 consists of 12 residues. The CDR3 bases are TGTGCCAGCAGCTTGGCTCGGGAGACCCAGTACTTC. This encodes CASSLARETQYF. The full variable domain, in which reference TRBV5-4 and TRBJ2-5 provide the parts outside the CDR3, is ETGVTQSPTHLIKTRGQQVTLRCSSQSGHNTVSWYQQALGQGPQFIFQYYREEENGRGNFPPRFSGLQFPNYSSELNVNALELDDSALYLCASSLARETQYFGPGTRLLVL.

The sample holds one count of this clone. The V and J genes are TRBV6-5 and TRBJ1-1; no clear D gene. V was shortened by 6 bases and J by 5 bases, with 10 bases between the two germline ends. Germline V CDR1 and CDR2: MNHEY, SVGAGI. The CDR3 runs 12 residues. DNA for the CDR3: TGTGCCAGCAGCTGGCCGGGAACTGAAGCTTTCTTT. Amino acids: CASSWPGTEAFF.

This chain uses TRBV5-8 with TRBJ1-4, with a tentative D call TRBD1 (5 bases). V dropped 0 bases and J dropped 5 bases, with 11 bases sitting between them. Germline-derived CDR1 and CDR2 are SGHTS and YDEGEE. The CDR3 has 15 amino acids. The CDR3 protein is CASSLVGRGNEKLFF. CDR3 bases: TGTGCCAGCAGCTTGGTTGGACGGGGGAATGAAAAACTGTTTTTT.

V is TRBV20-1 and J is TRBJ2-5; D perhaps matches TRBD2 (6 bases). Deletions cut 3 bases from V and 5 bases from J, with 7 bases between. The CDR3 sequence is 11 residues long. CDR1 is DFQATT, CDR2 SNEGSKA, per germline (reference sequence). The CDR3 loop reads CSASGGETQYF. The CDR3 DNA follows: TGCAGTGCTAGTGGAGGGGAGACCCAGTACTTC.

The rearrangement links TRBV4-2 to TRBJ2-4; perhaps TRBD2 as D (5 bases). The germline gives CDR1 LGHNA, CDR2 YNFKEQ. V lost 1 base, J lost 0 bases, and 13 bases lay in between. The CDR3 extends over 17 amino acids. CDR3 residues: CASSQGSLAIAKNIQYF. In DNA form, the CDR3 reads TGTGCCAGCAGCCAAGGTTCCCTAGCAATAGCCAAAAACATTCAGTACTTC.

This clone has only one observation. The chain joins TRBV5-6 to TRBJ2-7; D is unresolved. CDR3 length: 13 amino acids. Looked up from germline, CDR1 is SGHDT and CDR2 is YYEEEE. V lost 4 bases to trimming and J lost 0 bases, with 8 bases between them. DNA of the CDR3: TGTGCCAGCAGCCAGCGCCCCTCCTACGAGCAGTACTTC. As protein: CASSQRPSYEQYF.

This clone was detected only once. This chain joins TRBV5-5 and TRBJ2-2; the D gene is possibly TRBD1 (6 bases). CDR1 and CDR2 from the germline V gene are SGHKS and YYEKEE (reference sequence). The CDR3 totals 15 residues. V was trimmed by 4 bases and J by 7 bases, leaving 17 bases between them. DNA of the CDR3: TGTGCCAGCAGCCACTCCGACAGGTTGATCGGGGAGCTGTTTTTT. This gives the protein CASSHSDRLIGELFF.

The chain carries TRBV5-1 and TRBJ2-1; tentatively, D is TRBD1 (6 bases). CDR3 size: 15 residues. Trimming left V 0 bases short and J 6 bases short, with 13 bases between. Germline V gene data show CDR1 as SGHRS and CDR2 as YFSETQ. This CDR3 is CASSLAGVPPNEQFF. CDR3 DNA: TGCGCCAGCAGCTTGGCAGGGGTACCTCCCAATGAGCAGTTCTTC.